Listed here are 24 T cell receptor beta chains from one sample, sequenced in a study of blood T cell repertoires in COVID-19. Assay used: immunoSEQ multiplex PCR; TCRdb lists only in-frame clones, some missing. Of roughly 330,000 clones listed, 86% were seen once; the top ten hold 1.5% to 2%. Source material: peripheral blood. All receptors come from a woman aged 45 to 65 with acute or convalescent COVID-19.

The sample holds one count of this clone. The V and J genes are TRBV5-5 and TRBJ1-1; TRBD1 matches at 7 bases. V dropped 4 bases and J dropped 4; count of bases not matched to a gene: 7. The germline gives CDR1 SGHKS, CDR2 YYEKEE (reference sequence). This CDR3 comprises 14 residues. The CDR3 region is CASSLRQGGTEAFF. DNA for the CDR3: TGTGCCAGCAGCCTAAGACAGGGAGGCACTGAAGCTTTCTTT.

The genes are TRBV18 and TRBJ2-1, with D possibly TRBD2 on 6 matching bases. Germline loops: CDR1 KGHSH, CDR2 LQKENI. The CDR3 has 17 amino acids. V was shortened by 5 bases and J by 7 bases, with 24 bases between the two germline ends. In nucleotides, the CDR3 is TGTGCCAGCTCAGGGGAAGTACCGGGACTCTTACTAAATGAGCAGTTCTTC. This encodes CASSGEVPGLLLNEQFF.

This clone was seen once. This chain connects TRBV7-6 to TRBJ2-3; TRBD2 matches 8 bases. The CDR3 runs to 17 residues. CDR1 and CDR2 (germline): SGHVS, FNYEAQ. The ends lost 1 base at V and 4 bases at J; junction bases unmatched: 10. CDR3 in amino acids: CASSLDVSGGPSDTQYF. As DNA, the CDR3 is TGTGCCAGCAGCTTAGATGTGTCGGGAGGGCCTTCAGATACGCAGTATTTT.

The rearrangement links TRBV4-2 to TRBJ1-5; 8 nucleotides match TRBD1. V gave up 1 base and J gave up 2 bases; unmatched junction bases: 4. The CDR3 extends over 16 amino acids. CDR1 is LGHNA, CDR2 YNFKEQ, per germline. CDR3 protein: CASSQAGQGGNQPQHF. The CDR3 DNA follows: TGTGCCAGCAGCCAAGCCGGACAGGGAGGCAATCAGCCCCAGCATTTT.

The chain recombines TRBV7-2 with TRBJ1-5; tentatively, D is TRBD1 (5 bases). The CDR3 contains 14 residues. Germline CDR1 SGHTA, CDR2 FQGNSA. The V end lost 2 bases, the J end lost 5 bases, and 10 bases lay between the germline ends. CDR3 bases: TGTGCCAGCAGCTTATTTATGGGGCATCAGCCCCAGCATTTT. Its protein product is CASSLFMGHQPQHF.

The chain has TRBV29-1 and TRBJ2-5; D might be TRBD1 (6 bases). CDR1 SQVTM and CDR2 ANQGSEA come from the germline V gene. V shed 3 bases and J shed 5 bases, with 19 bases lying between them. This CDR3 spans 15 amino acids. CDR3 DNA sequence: TGCAGCGTTGATAGACAGGTCATGGCTGGGGAGACCCAGTACTTC. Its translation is CSVDRQVMAGETQYF.

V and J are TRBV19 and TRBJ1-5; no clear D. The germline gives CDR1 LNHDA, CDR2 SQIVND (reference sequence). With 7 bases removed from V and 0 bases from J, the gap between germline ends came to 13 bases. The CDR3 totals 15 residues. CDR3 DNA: TGTGCCAGTAATCTAGGCGGTTTTAGCAATCAGCCCCAGCATTTT. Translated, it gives CASNLGGFSNQPQHF.

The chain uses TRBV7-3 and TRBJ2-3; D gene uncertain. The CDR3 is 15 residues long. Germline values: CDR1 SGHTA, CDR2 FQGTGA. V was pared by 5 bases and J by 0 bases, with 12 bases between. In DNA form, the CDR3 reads TGTGCCAGCAGCCCGTATGAGGCTAGCACAGATACGCAGTATTTT. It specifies CASSPYEASTDTQYF. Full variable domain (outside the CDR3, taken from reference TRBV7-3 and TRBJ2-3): GAGVSQTPSNKVTEKGKYVELRCDPISGHTALYWYRQSLGQGPEFLIYFQGTGAADDSGLPNDRFFAVRPEGSVSTLKIQRTERGDSAVYLCASSPYEASTDTQYFGPGTRLTVL.

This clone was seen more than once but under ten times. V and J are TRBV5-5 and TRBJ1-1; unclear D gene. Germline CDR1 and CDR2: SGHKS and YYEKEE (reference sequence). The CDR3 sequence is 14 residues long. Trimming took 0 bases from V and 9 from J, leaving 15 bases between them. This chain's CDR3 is CASSLEWAEKQAFF. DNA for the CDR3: TGTGCCAGCAGCTTGGAATGGGCAGAAAAACAAGCTTTCTTT.

Here the CDR3 reads CASSLPPRTGAYEQYF. The CDR3 coding sequence is TGTGCCAGCAGCCTGCCCCCAAGGACAGGGGCCTACGAGCAGTACTTC. The chain recombines TRBV7-4 with TRBJ2-7; 9 bases agree with TRBD1. V was pared by 5 bases and J by 2 bases, with 10 bases of the junction left unmatched. Germline V gene sequence: CDR1 SGHVT, CDR2 SQSDAQ. This CDR3 has 16 residues.

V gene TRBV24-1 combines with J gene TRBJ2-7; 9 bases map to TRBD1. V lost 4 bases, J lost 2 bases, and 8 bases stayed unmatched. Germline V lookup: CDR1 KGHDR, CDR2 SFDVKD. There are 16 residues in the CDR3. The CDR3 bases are TGTGCCACCAGTGACTCCCCGGGACAGGGCCCCTACGAGCAGTACTTC. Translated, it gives CATSDSPGQGPYEQYF.

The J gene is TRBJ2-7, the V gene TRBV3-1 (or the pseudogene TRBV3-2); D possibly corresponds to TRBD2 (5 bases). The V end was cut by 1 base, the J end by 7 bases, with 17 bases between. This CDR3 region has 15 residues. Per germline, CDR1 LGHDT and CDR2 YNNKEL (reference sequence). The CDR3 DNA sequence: TGTGCCAGCAGCCAAGGGTTGAGGGATACGAGAGAGCAGTACTTC. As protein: CASSQGLRDTREQYF.

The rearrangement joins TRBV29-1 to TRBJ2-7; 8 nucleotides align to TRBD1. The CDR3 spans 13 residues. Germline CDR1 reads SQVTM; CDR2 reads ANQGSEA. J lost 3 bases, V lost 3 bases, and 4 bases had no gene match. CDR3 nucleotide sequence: TGCAGCGTTGATGGGACAGGCCGCTACGAGCAGTACTTC. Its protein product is CSVDGTGRYEQYF.

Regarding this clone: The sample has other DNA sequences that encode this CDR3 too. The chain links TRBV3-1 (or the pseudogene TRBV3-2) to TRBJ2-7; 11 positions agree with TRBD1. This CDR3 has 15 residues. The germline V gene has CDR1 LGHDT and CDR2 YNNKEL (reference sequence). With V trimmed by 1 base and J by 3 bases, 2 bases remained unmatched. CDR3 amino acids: CASSQGGTGGYEQYF. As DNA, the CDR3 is TGTGCCAGCAGCCAAGGGGGGACAGGGGGCTACGAGCAGTACTTC.

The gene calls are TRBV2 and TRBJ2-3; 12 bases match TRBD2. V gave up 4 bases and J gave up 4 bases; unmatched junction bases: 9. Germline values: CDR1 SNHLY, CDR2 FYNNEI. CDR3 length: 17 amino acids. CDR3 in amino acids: CASSGTTSGSPPDTQYF. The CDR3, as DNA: TGTGCCAGCAGTGGGACGACTAGCGGGAGCCCCCCAGATACGCAGTATTTT.

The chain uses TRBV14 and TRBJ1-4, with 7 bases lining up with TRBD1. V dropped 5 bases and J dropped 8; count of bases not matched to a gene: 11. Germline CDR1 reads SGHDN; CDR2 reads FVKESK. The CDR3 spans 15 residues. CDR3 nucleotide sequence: TGTGCCAGCAGCAAATATGACAGGGCAGGAGAAAAACTGTTTTTT. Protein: CASSKYDRAGEKLFF.

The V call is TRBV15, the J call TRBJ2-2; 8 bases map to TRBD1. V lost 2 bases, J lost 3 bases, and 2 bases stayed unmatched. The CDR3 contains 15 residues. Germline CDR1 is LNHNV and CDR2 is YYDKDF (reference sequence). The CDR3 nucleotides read TGTGCCACCAGCAGACCGGACAGGGACACCGGGGAGCTGTTTTTT. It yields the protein CATSRPDRDTGELFF.

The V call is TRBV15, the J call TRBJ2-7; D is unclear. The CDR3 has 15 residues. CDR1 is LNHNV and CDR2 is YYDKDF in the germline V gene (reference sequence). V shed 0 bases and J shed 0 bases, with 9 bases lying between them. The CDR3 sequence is CATSRERRLSYEQYF. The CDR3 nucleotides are TGTGCCACCAGCAGAGAGCGGCGTCTCTCCTACGAGCAGTACTTC. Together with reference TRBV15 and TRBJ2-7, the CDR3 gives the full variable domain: DAMVIQNPRYQVTQFGKPVTLSCSQTLNHNVMYWYQQKSSQAPKLLFHYYDKDFNNEADTPDNFQSRRPNTSFCFLDIRSPGLGDTAMYLCATSRERRLSYEQYFGPGTRLTVT.

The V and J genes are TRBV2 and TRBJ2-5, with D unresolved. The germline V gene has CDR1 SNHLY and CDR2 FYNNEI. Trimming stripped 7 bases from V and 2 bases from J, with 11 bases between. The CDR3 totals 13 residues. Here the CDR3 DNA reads TGTGCCAGCAACTTTGAGGTGCAAGAGACCCAGTACTTC. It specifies CASNFEVQETQYF. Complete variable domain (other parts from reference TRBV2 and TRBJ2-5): EPEVTQTPSHQVTQMGQEVILRCVPISNHLYFYWYRQILGQKVEFLVSFYNNEISEKSEIFDDQFSVERPDGSNFTLKIRSTKLEDSAMYFCASNFEVQETQYFGPGTRLLVL.

The CDR3 protein is CASSRFRDRGSGNTGELFF. The DNA of the CDR3 is TGTGCCAGCAGCCGCTTCCGGGACAGGGGTTCCGGGAACACCGGGGAGCTGTTTTTT. The rearrangement joins TRBV7-8 to TRBJ2-2, with TRBD1 identical over 10 bases. This CDR3 is 19 amino acids long. J gave up 1 base and V 5 bases, and 13 bases lay outside the gene matches. CDR1 is SGHVS and CDR2 is FQNEAQ in the germline V gene.

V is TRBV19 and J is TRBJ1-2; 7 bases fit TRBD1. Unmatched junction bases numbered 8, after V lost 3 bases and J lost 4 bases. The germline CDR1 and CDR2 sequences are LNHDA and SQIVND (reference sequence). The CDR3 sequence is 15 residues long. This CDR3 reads CASSMRDSWSYGYTF. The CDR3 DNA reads TGTGCCAGTAGTATGAGGGACAGTTGGTCCTATGGCTACACCTTC.

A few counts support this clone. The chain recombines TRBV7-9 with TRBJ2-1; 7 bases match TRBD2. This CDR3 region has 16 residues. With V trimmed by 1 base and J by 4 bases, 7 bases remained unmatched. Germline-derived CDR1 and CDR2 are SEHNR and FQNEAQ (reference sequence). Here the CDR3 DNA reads TGTGCCAGCAGCTTAGTTGCGGGAGATCCTTACAATGAGCAGTTCTTC. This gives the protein CASSLVAGDPYNEQFF.

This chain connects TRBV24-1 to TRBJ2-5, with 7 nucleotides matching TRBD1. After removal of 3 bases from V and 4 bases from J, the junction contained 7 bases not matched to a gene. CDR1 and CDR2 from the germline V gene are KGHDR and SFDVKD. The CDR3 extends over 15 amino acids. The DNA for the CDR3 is TGTGCCACCAGTGATCCAACAGGGGATGGAGAGACCCAGTACTTC. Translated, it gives CATSDPTGDGETQYF.

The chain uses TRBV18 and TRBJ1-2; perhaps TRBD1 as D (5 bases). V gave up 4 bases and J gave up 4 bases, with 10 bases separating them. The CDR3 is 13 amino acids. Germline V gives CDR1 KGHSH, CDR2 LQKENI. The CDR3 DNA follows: TGTGCCAGCTCACGGGGGGGTGGCTATGGCTACACCTTC. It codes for CASSRGGGYGYTF.